The 26 T cell receptor beta chains reported below all come from one sample, sequenced in a study of blood T cell repertoires in COVID-19 (dated by TCRdb to 2020 to 2022). To prepare the library, the immunoSEQ multiplex PCR assay was applied. Held by TCRdb, this immuneACCESS table contains in-frame sequences only and omits some clones. Under half of the omission traces to an unresolved V gene where checked; the cause of the rest is unknown. The sample includes under 300,000 clones, with roughly 80% observed a single time. The ten largest make up 4.9% of the sample. The sequencing input was peripheral blood. Receptor source: a woman over 75 with active or convalescent COVID-19.

This clone has only one observation. The rearrangement links TRBV6-5 to TRBJ2-7; 12 positions match TRBD2. The CDR3 runs 14 residues. The V and J ends lost 4 bases and 3 bases, in that order; junction bases with no gene match: 1. Germline V lookup: CDR1 MNHEY, CDR2 SVGAGI. CDR3 DNA: TGTGCCAGCAGTTCGGGACTAGCGGGCTACGAGCAGTACTTC. This sequence encodes CASSSGLAGYEQYF.

V usage is TRBV7-9 and J usage is TRBJ1-4; D unresolved. Germline V gene data show CDR1 as SEHNR and CDR2 as FQNEAQ (reference sequence). V was clipped by 8 bases and J by 7 bases, with 8 bases between them. The CDR3 covers 11 residues. Here the CDR3 reads CASGLGEKLFF. The CDR3 coding sequence is TGTGCCAGCGGACTCGGTGAAAAACTGTTTTTT. The variable domain in full, with the rest retrieved from reference TRBV7-9 and TRBJ1-4, is DTGVSQNPRHKITKRGQNVTFRCDPISEHNRLYWYRQTLGQGPEFLTYFQNEAQLEKSRLLSDRFSAERPKGSFSTLEIQRTEQGDSAMYLCASGLGEKLFFGSGTQLSVL.

This chain joins TRBV5-6 and TRBJ2-1, with 7 bases that match TRBD2. Trimming at V came to 4 bases and at J to 10 bases, leaving 14 bases not matched to a gene. The CDR3 is made up of 15 amino acids. The germline V gene has CDR1 SGHDT and CDR2 YYEEEE. The CDR3 region is CASSPGLVAAREQFF. CDR3 nucleotide sequence: TGTGCCAGCAGCCCAGGACTAGTGGCGGCCCGGGAGCAGTTCTTC.

This clone was picked up a small number of times. This chain joins TRBV4-1 and TRBJ2-7; the D gene is possibly TRBD1 (5 bases). With 0 bases removed from V and 3 bases from J, the gap between germline ends came to 12 bases. Germline V gives CDR1 MGHRA, CDR2 YSYEKL. This CDR3 comprises 15 residues. The CDR3 region has the DNA TGCGCCAGCAGCCAAGATGCGACAGTCTACTACGAGCAGTACTTC. It translates to CASSQDATVYYEQYF.

The chain couples TRBV5-1 to TRBJ1-1; tentatively, D is TRBD1 (5 bases). The V gene lost 2 bases and the J gene lost 2 bases, with 13 bases spanning the gap. The CDR3 has 15 residues. The germline gives CDR1 SGHRS, CDR2 YFSETQ. CDR3 protein: CASSLTPTENTEAFF. The DNA for the CDR3 is TGCGCCAGCAGCTTAACCCCGACAGAAAACACTGAAGCTTTCTTT.

This chain connects TRBV2 to TRBJ2-7; D may be TRBD1 (6 bases). CDR1 and CDR2 from the germline V gene are SNHLY and FYNNEI. The V end was cut by 6 bases, the J end by 3 bases, with 15 bases between. This CDR3 contains 14 residues. The CDR3 DNA is TGTGCCAGCAGGGACAGACCACCTGGCTACGAGCAGTACTTC. Protein product: CASRDRPPGYEQYF.

This clone occurred once. The J gene is TRBJ2-1, the V gene TRBV25-1, with 7 positions matching TRBD2. CDR3 length equals 16 residues. Germline V gene lookup returns CDR1 MGHDK and CDR2 SYGVNS. V dropped 3 bases and J dropped 3; count of bases not matched to a gene: 8. The chain's CDR3 is CASSEALGRYYNEQFF. Here the CDR3 DNA reads TGTGCCAGCAGTGAGGCCCTCGGGAGGTACTACAATGAGCAGTTCTTC.

The chain uses TRBV3-1 (or the pseudogene TRBV3-2) and TRBJ2-1; 9 nucleotides align to TRBD2. Per the germline V gene, CDR1 is LGHDT and CDR2 is YNNKEL (reference sequence). This CDR3 contains 14 residues. Germline trimming cut 7 bases from V and 7 bases from J; bases unmatched to any gene: 8. CDR3 DNA sequence: TGTGCCAGCACCATAGCGGGAGTTGGAAATGAGCAGTTCTTC. Amino acids: CASTIAGVGNEQFF.

V gene TRBV5-1 combines with J gene TRBJ1-2, with D perhaps matching TRBD1 (6 bases). The V gene lost 1 base and the J gene lost 5 bases, with 12 bases spanning the gap. The CDR3 has 14 residues. Germline V lookup: CDR1 SGHRS, CDR2 YFSETQ. The CDR3 DNA is TGCGCCAGCAGCTTGACTTCAGGGGATTATGGCTACACCTTC. It encodes CASSLTSGDYGYTF.

This clone was picked up one time. In nucleotides, the CDR3 is TGTGCCAGCAGCCGGAACTACCATACAGATACGCAGTATTTT. It codes for CASSRNYHTDTQYF. The J gene is TRBJ2-3, the V gene TRBV7-2; D call uncertain. Trimming removed 5 bases at V and 3 bases at J, with 12 bases between. Germline CDR1 reads SGHTA; CDR2 reads FQGNSA. The CDR3 has 14 residues.

This chain links TRBV20-1 with TRBJ1-5; D is undetermined. The germline CDR1 and CDR2 sequences are DFQATT and SNEGSKA (reference sequence). V was cut by 7 bases and J by 7 bases, with 8 bases left in between. The CDR3 covers 10 residues. CDR3 DNA sequence: TGCAGTGTATCCAGGCAGCCCCAGCATTTT. Its translation is CSVSRQPQHF.

A few counts support this clone. V and J are TRBV5-1 and TRBJ1-2; a weak D match, TRBD1 (5 bases). With 4 bases removed from V and 4 bases from J, the gap between germline ends came to 11 bases. Germline-derived CDR1 and CDR2 are SGHRS and YFSETQ. The CDR3 has 13 residues. The CDR3 is CASSKDNSYGYTF. In DNA form, the CDR3 reads TGCGCCAGCAGCAAGGACAACTCCTATGGCTACACCTTC.

The chain carries TRBV27 and TRBJ1-1, with TRBD1 matching over 7 bases. Looked up from germline, CDR1 is MNHEY and CDR2 is SMNVEV (reference sequence). This CDR3 is 15 amino acids long. Trimming at V came to 5 bases and at J to 5 bases, leaving 11 bases not matched to a gene. CDR3 in DNA: TGTGCCAGCAGTACCGGGACAGCTACGCCGACTGAAGCTTTCTTT. Protein sequence: CASSTGTATPTEAFF.

The J gene is TRBJ2-2, the V gene TRBV24-1, with D maybe TRBD2 (6 bases). V was cut by 7 bases and J by 4 bases, with 12 bases left in between. Germline values: CDR1 KGHDR, CDR2 SFDVKD. This CDR3 is built from 14 residues. The CDR3 sequence: CATRGLEGTGELFF. CDR3 bases: TGTGCCACCAGGGGACTCGAGGGCACCGGGGAGCTGTTTTTT.

The table lists this clone with a few counts. The chain carries TRBV18 and TRBJ1-2; 10 bases are a match to TRBD1. The length of the CDR3 is 15 residues. Looked up from germline, CDR1 is KGHSH and CDR2 is LQKENI. Trimming at V came to 6 bases and at J to 2 bases, leaving 6 bases not matched to a gene. For the CDR3, the DNA is TGTGCCAGCTCCAAAGTGGGACAGGGGAACTATGGCTACACCTTC. Encoded protein: CASSKVGQGNYGYTF.

The chain combines TRBV27 with TRBJ1-2; 8 nucleotides line up with TRBD1. The CDR3 has 16 amino acids. Trimming at V came to 3 bases and at J to 5 bases, leaving 11 bases not matched to a gene. Germline CDR1 and CDR2: MNHEY and SMNVEV (reference sequence). The CDR3 sequence is CASSFGGTGNLYGYTF. The CDR3 region has the DNA TGTGCCAGCAGTTTCGGTGGGACAGGAAACCTTTATGGCTACACCTTC.

CDR3: CASSLVGGDRDSYEQYF. Here the CDR3 DNA reads TGCGCCAGCAGCTTGGTAGGGGGGGACAGGGATTCCTACGAGCAGTACTTC. The chain combines TRBV5-1 with TRBJ2-7; 9 bases line up with TRBD1. Trimming removed 0 bases from V and 1 base from J; junction bases left unmatched: 8. This CDR3 has 17 amino acids. Germline lookup yields CDR1 SGHRS and CDR2 YFSETQ.

The table lists this clone with a few counts. The chain joins TRBV5-6 to TRBJ1-3; the match to TRBD1 covers 8 bases. Trimming removed 0 bases from V and 4 bases from J; junction bases left unmatched: 6. Germline V lookup: CDR1 SGHDT, CDR2 YYEEEE. The CDR3 has 16 residues. The CDR3 nucleotides read TGTGCCAGCAGCTTGGCCGGAACAGGGGGAGGAAACACCATATATTTT. It codes for CASSLAGTGGGNTIYF.

The chain uses TRBV4-2 and TRBJ2-7, with 10 bases that match TRBD2. V was clipped by 7 bases and J by 7 bases; unmatched bases: 16. Germline assignment: CDR1 LGHNA and CDR2 YNFKEQ. CDR3 length: 16 amino acids. The CDR3 loop reads CASTHSSGRAVREQYF. DNA of the CDR3: TGTGCCAGCACCCATTCCAGCGGGAGGGCCGTGCGAGAGCAGTACTTC.

The chain joins TRBV25-1 to TRBJ2-1, with TRBD2 identical over 16 bases. There are 18 residues in the CDR3. Germline V gene data show CDR1 as MGHDK and CDR2 as SYGVNS. Unmatched junction bases numbered 12, after V lost 6 bases and J lost 7 bases. The CDR3 region is CASSQQLGLAGGLNEQFF. The CDR3 nucleotides read TGTGCCAGCAGCCAACAACTGGGACTAGCGGGGGGGCTTAATGAGCAGTTCTTC.

This CDR3 reads CASSRDRGASPLHF. CDR3 coding DNA: TGTGCCAGCAGCCGAGACAGGGGAGCTTCACCCCTCCACTTT. The genes are TRBV28 and TRBJ1-6; 8 bases match TRBD1. V lost 6 bases to trimming and J lost 9 bases; unmatched junction nucleotides: 7. The CDR3 has 14 amino acids. The V gene's germline CDR1 is MDHEN and CDR2 SYDVKM.

V usage is TRBV3-1 (or the pseudogene TRBV3-2) and J usage is TRBJ2-5; tentative D call: TRBD1 (5 bases). V lost 3 bases, J lost 2 bases, and 7 bases lay in between. This CDR3 comprises 13 residues. Per the germline V gene, CDR1 is LGHDT and CDR2 is YNNKEL (reference sequence). This CDR3 reads CASSQGRQETQYF. The DNA for the CDR3 is TGTGCCAGCAGCCAGGGGCGTCAAGAGACCCAGTACTTC.

This rearrangement joins TRBV3-1 (or the pseudogene TRBV3-2) to TRBJ1-6; 7 nucleotides match TRBD1. Per the germline V gene, CDR1 is LGHDT and CDR2 is YNNKEL (reference sequence). The trim removed 7 bases at V and 8 bases at J, leaving 11 bases unmatched. The CDR3 has 15 amino acids. The CDR3 region is CASTRFAQGDSPLHF. The CDR3 coding sequence is TGTGCCAGCACCCGATTCGCTCAGGGGGATTCACCCCTCCACTTT.

J is TRBJ1-1 and V is TRBV28; 9 nucleotides line up with TRBD1. V gave up 5 bases and J gave up 1 base; unmatched junction bases: 5. The germline V gene has CDR1 MDHEN and CDR2 SYDVKM. The CDR3 contains 15 residues. The CDR3, as DNA: TGTGCCAGCAGTCCACAGGGGGCTGGGAACACTGAAGCTTTCTTT. It encodes CASSPQGAGNTEAFF.

The chain combines TRBV5-1 with TRBJ1-2, with 9 bases lining up with TRBD1. In germline, CDR1 is SGHRS, CDR2 YFSETQ. The CDR3 runs to 15 residues. V trimming: 3 bases; J trimming: 0 bases; junction bases outside the gene matches: 3. CDR3 residues: CASSSTGGANYGYTF. CDR3 nucleotide sequence: TGCGCCAGCAGCTCAACAGGGGGCGCTAACTATGGCTACACCTTC.

This sequence joins TRBV7-9 and TRBJ2-7, with D hard to call. The CDR3 sequence is 14 residues long. Deletions cut 3 bases from V and 0 bases from J, with 9 bases between. Germline V gene sequence: CDR1 SEHNR, CDR2 FQNEAQ (reference sequence). The CDR3 sequence is CASSLYSYSYEQYF. Written as DNA, the CDR3 is TGTGCCAGCAGCTTGTACAGCTACTCCTACGAGCAGTACTTC.